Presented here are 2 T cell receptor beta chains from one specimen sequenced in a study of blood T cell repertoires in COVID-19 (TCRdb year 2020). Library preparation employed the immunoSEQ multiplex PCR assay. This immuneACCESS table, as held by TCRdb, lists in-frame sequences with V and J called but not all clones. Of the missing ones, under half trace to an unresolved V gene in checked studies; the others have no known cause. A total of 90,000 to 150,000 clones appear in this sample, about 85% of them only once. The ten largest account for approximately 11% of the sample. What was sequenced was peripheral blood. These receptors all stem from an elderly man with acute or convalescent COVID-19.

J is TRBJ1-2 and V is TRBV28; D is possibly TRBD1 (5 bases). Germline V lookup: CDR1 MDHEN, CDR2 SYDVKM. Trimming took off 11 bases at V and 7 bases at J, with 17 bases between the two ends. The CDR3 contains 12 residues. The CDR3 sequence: CAARRGGFGYTF. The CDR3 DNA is TGTGCCGCCCGCCGGGGGGGGTTTGGCTACACCTTC.

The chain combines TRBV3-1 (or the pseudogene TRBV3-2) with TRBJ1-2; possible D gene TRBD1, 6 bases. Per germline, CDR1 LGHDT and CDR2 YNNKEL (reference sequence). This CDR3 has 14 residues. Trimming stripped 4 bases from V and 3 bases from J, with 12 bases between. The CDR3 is CASSLGGGDYGYTF. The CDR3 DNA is TGTGCCAGCAGCCTGGGGGGGGGCGACTATGGCTACACCTTC.